Listed below are T cell receptor beta chains from one sample, sequenced in a study of immune evolution from preneoplasia to lung adenocarcinoma. Only in-frame clones appear in the TCRdb table, and some are missing; sequencing was by immunoSEQ multiplex PCR. Of about 6,400 clones listed, about 79% were seen once; the top ten hold roughly 3.1%. The sample consisted of FFPE minimally invasive lung adenocarcinoma tissue. Every receptor here comes from a person aged 55-80 years with lung adenocarcinoma. The CDR3 runs from the conserved cysteine through the conserved F or W. A D gene is named only where the DNA matches it firmly. The listing skips clone size in some rows; elsewhere it reads once, few, many or a size class.

clone_size d_call j_call v_call cdr3_aa cdr3_nt
once . TRBJ2-5 TRBV28 CASSLGLYQETQYF TGTGCCAGCAGTTTGGGACTTTACCAAGAGACCCAGTACTTC
. . TRBJ2-2 TRBV19 CASSSGTANTGELFF TGTGCCAGTAGTAGCGGGACAGCGAACACCGGGGAGCTGTTTTTT
. TRBD2 TRBJ2-3 TRBV27 CASSRRLAGGTDTQYF TGTGCCAGCAGTCGACGACTAGCGGGGGGCACAGATACGCAGTATTTT
. . TRBJ2-3 TRBV11-1 CASSPRQNTDTQYF TGTGCCAGCAGCCCGAGACAGAACACAGATACGCAGTATTTT
. TRBD2 TRBJ2-2 TRBV7-2 CASSQGTSGNTGELFF TGTGCCAGCAGCCAAGGGACTAGCGGAAACACCGGGGAGCTGTTTTTT
few . TRBJ1-2 TRBV19 CASSVNRDYNGYTF TGTGCCAGTAGTGTCAACAGGGATTATAATGGCTACACCTTC
once . TRBJ2-1 TRBV6-1 CASTRDSRSYNEQFF TGTGCCAGCACCCGGGACTCCCGCTCCTACAATGAGCAGTTCTTC
few . TRBJ1-6 TRBV6-5 CASSYTTGTNSPLHF TGTGCCAGCAGTTACACGACAGGCACTAATTCACCCCTCCACTTT
. . TRBJ1-1 TRBV5-5 CASSLLDKNTEAFF TGTGCCAGCAGCTTGTTGGACAAGAACACTGAAGCTTTCTTT
. . TRBJ2-1 TRBV9 CASSVEARGNEQFF TGTGCCAGCAGCGTAGAGGCCAGGGGAAATGAGCAGTTCTTC